This T cell receptor (beta chain) was profiled in a study of radiotherapy plus CTLA-4 blockade in lung cancer. Overall study: The study recorded objective responses in 15% to 20% of patients and disease control in 25% to 35%.

Concerning this clone: The junction shows a germline mismatch at one end, possibly a read error.

Only in-frame clones appear in the TCRdb table, and some are missing; sequencing was by immunoSEQ multiplex PCR. The top ten hold under 4.5% of the sample, which has about 83,000 clones, more than 60% seen once. Per germline, CDR1 LNHNV and CDR2 YYDKDF (reference sequence). The length of the CDR3 is 14 residues. This chain uses TRBV15 with TRBJ2-7; TRBD1 aligns across 8 bases. The sequence was collected from a human donor with non-small cell lung cancer who had a partial response to radiotherapy plus ipilimumab. Some clones in this sample may be carry-over from other donors' samples. The sample consisted of peripheral blood, taken from a patient treated with radiotherapy plus ipilimumab. The CDR3: CATSRDRGTYEQYF. The CDR3 DNA reads TGTGCCACCAGCCGAGACAGGGGCACCTACGAGCAGTACTTC.